The next 27 T cell receptor beta chains were all read from a single sample in a study of T cell responses to AZD1222 COVID-19 vaccine. Assay used: immunoSEQ multiplex PCR; TCRdb lists only in-frame clones, some missing. This table has about 140,000 clones, about 91% appearing once. The sample here was peripheral blood, taken on day 0 of AZD1222 vaccination. All receptors derive from an adult in good health.

The V and J genes are TRBV5-1 and TRBJ2-7; D possibly corresponds to TRBD1 (6 bases). Per the germline V gene, CDR1 is SGHRS and CDR2 is YFSETQ. Trimming cost V 4 bases and J 3 bases, with 14 bases left between them. The CDR3 spans 14 residues. For the CDR3, the DNA is TGCGCCAGCAGCGGTCGGGACACTTACTACGAGCAGTACTTC. Translated, it gives CASSGRDTYYEQYF.

This chain connects TRBV2 to TRBJ2-2; tentative D call: TRBD1 (5 bases). In germline, CDR1 is SNHLY, CDR2 FYNNEI. The CDR3 totals 12 residues. Trimming cost V 6 bases and J 7 bases, with 9 bases left between them. In DNA, the CDR3 is TGTGCCAGCAGCAGGGTTTACGGGGAGCTGTTTTTT. Protein sequence: CASSRVYGELFF. Based on the CDR3 plus reference TRBV2 and TRBJ2-2, the full variable domain is EPEVTQTPSHQVTQMGQEVILRCVPISNHLYFYWYRQILGQKVEFLVSFYNNEISEKSEIFDDQFSVERPDGSNFTLKIRSTKLEDSAMYFCASSRVYGELFFGEGSRLTVL.

This chain connects TRBV3-1 (or the pseudogene TRBV3-2) to TRBJ1-3, with D unclear. CDR3 length equals 17 residues. The V and J ends lost 6 bases and 0 bases respectively, with 18 bases between them. Per the germline V gene, CDR1 is LGHDT and CDR2 is YNNKEL (reference sequence). The CDR3 region has the DNA TGTGCCAGCAGGGCTAATTTGTACAGCAGCTCTGGAAACACCATATATTTT. Encoded protein: CASRANLYSSSGNTIYF.

J is TRBJ2-7 and V is TRBV18; 7 bases line up with TRBD2. J was trimmed by 2 bases and V by 3 bases; bases with no gene match: 7. This CDR3 contains 15 residues. Germline CDR1 reads KGHSH; CDR2 reads LQKENI. This CDR3 reads CASSPLRGGAYEQYF. In DNA form, the CDR3 reads TGTGCCAGCTCACCTTTGCGGGGAGGGGCCTACGAGCAGTACTTC.

The genes are TRBV10-1 and TRBJ2-3; D may correspond to TRBD1 or TRBD2 (6 bases each). This CDR3 comprises 16 residues. With 3 bases removed from V and 2 bases from J, the gap between germline ends came to 15 bases. The germline V gene encodes CDR1 WNHNN and CDR2 SYGVQD (reference sequence). The CDR3: CASSDSGAAYTDTQYF. The CDR3 DNA sequence: TGCGCCAGCAGTGATTCGGGGGCCGCTTACACAGATACGCAGTATTTT.

The chain combines TRBV19 with TRBJ2-1; 9 nucleotides match TRBD2. There are 18 residues in the CDR3. Germline V gene lookup returns CDR1 LNHDA and CDR2 SQIVND (reference sequence). Losses at the gene ends were 5 bases for V and 7 bases for J; bases not matched to a gene: 18. This chain's CDR3 is CASSLSHSFSGSRNEQFF. CDR3 bases: TGTGCCAGTAGTTTGTCCCACTCCTTTAGCGGGAGTCGAAATGAGCAGTTCTTC.

The chain couples TRBV29-1 to TRBJ1-1; D unclear. V was pared by 2 bases and J by 1 base, with 14 bases between. Germline V gene sequence: CDR1 SQVTM, CDR2 ANQGSEA. The CDR3 runs to 15 residues. The CDR3 DNA is TGCAGCGTTGAACCTCGAGGCAGAAAGAACACTGAAGCTTTCTTT. Protein: CSVEPRGRKNTEAFF.

The chain uses TRBV19 and TRBJ1-1; the D gene is possibly TRBD1 (5 bases). From germline, CDR1 is LNHDA and CDR2 SQIVND (reference sequence). The CDR3 is 15 amino acids. V lost 3 bases and J lost 0, with 11 bases in between. The CDR3 nucleotides read TGTGCCAGTAGTATCGCCAGGGCCATGAACACTGAAGCTTTCTTT. It codes for CASSIARAMNTEAFF.

The chain carries TRBV6-1 and TRBJ1-5, with D unresolved. There are 16 residues in the CDR3. Germline CDR1 is MNHNS and CDR2 is SASEGT. Trimming cost V 2 bases and J 6 bases, with 17 bases left between them. CDR3 protein: CASSEWRATGSQPQHF. The CDR3 DNA follows: TGTGCCAGCAGTGAATGGAGGGCGACGGGTAGTCAGCCCCAGCATTTT.

V usage is TRBV5-1 and J usage is TRBJ2-1; possible D gene TRBD2, 6 bases. The CDR3 runs 14 residues. Trimming removed 4 bases at V and 4 bases at J, with 12 bases between. Germline V gene sequence: CDR1 SGHRS, CDR2 YFSETQ. CDR3 nucleotide sequence: TGCGCCAGCAGCACCGGGAGCGGGTACAATGAGCAGTTCTTC. Protein sequence: CASSTGSGYNEQFF. Based on the CDR3 plus reference TRBV5-1 and TRBJ2-1, the full variable domain is KAGVTQTPRYLIKTRGQQVTLSCSPISGHRSVSWYQQTPGQGLQFLFEYFSETQRNKGNFPGRFSGRQFSNSRSEMNVSTLELGDSALYLCASSTGSGYNEQFFGPGTRLTVL.

This clone was counted between two and nine times. The chain couples TRBV30 to TRBJ1-6; no clear D gene. V shed 2 bases and J shed 8 bases, with 7 bases lying between them. The germline V gene encodes CDR1 GTSNPN and CDR2 SVGIG (reference sequence). This CDR3 is 12 amino acids long. The CDR3: CAWSPRDSPLHF. The CDR3 DNA sequence: TGTGCCTGGAGTCCGAGGGATTCACCCCTCCACTTT.

The rearrangement links TRBV6-5 to TRBJ1-2; 7 bases are shared with TRBD1. Germline loops: CDR1 MNHEY, CDR2 SVGAGI. This CDR3 region has 15 residues. After removal of 6 bases from V and 4 bases from J, the junction contained 11 bases not matched to a gene. DNA for the CDR3: TGTGCCAGCAGATCTAATCTCGGGACAGTCTATGGCTACACCTTC. Translated: CASRSNLGTVYGYTF.

Judged by abundance, this clone is medium-sized. V is TRBV5-5 and J is TRBJ1-5, with D maybe TRBD1 (5 bases). This CDR3 has 14 residues. Trimming cost V 4 bases and J 2 bases, with 10 bases left between them. Germline CDR1 SGHKS, CDR2 YYEKEE (reference sequence). The CDR3 sequence is CASSTRDGNQPQHF. In nucleotides, the CDR3 is TGTGCCAGCAGCACCAGGGATGGCAATCAGCCCCAGCATTTT.

The CDR3: CASSSTRTKGNTIYF. The CDR3 DNA sequence: TGTGCCAGCAGCTCTACTAGGACAAAAGGAAACACCATATATTTT. The J gene is TRBJ1-3, the V gene TRBV14; D perhaps matches TRBD1 (5 bases). This CDR3 has 15 residues. Germline V gives CDR1 SGHDN, CDR2 FVKESK. Trimming shortened V by 5 bases and J by 4 bases, and 15 bases separated the two germline ends.

CDR3 in amino acids: CASSLGLAGVPYNEQFF. DNA of the CDR3: TGTGCCAGCAGCTTGGGGCTAGCGGGCGTTCCCTACAATGAGCAGTTCTTC. This chain links TRBV5-5 with TRBJ2-1, with 8 bases that match TRBD2. V lost 0 bases to trimming and J lost 2 bases; unmatched junction nucleotides: 7. The CDR3 consists of 17 residues. The germline V gene encodes CDR1 SGHKS and CDR2 YYEKEE (reference sequence).

The chain has TRBV7-9 and TRBJ2-3; 10 nucleotides match TRBD2. Per the germline V gene, CDR1 is SEHNR and CDR2 is FQNEAQ (reference sequence). This CDR3 spans 16 amino acids. Losses at the gene ends were 3 bases for V and 1 base for J; bases not matched to a gene: 4. The CDR3 sequence: CASSFSGLAGTDTQYF. Here the CDR3 DNA reads TGTGCCAGCAGCTTCAGCGGACTAGCGGGCACAGATACGCAGTATTTT.

This clone showed up just a few times. The chain carries TRBV18 and TRBJ1-6; D is undetermined. Germline-derived CDR1 and CDR2 are KGHSH and LQKENI. V was shortened by 2 bases and J by 6 bases, with 8 bases between the two germline ends. CDR3 length: 14 residues. This CDR3 is CASSPAQRNSPLHF. The DNA of the CDR3 is TGTGCCAGCTCACCAGCGCAGCGTAATTCACCCCTCCACTTT. Full variable domain (remainder filled in from reference TRBV18 and TRBJ1-6): NAGVMQNPRHLVRRRGQEARLRCSPMKGHSHVYWYRQLPEEGLKFMVYLQKENIIDESGMPKERFSAEFPKEGPSILRIQQVVRGDSAAYFCASSPAQRNSPLHFGNGTRLTVT.

The V gene is TRBV6-4, the J gene TRBJ1-6, with TRBD1 identical over 8 bases. Trimming removed 6 bases from V and 5 bases from J; junction bases left unmatched: 6. Germline loops: CDR1 MRHNA, CDR2 SNTAGT. The CDR3 consists of 15 residues. CDR3 amino acids: CASREDRGNNSPLHF. The CDR3 coding sequence is TGTGCCAGCAGGGAAGACAGGGGAAATAATTCACCCCTCCACTTT.

The rearrangement links TRBV5-5 to TRBJ1-4; D remains unclear. This CDR3 contains 18 residues. Trimming removed 0 bases from V and 6 bases from J, with 21 bases in between. CDR1 is SGHKS and CDR2 is YYEKEE in the germline V gene (reference sequence). The CDR3 coding sequence is TGTGCCAGCAGCTTGGTTGGCCTATTTTATTCCCCGGATGAAAAACTGTTTTTT. Amino acids: CASSLVGLFYSPDEKLFF.

J is TRBJ2-1 and V is TRBV29-1; weak D call: TRBD1 (5 bases). Trimming took 3 bases from V and 8 from J, leaving 11 bases between them. Germline values: CDR1 SQVTM, CDR2 ANQGSEA. The CDR3 has 12 residues. CDR3 DNA sequence: TGCAGCGTTGACCAGGGAATCGATGAGCAGTTCTTC. It encodes CSVDQGIDEQFF.

The J gene is TRBJ1-1, the V gene TRBV14; D is undetermined. V was clipped by 0 bases and J by 0 bases, with 5 bases between them. Germline loops: CDR1 SGHDN, CDR2 FVKESK. The CDR3 contains 14 residues. CDR3 sequence: CASSQDSLNTEAFF. Here the CDR3 DNA reads TGTGCCAGCAGCCAAGACAGCCTGAACACTGAAGCTTTCTTT.

This rearrangement joins TRBV10-2 to TRBJ1-4; D uncertain. The germline CDR1 and CDR2 sequences are WSHSY and SAAADI. Trimming shortened V by 3 bases and J by 1 base, and 6 bases separated the two germline ends. The CDR3 loop spans 14 amino acids. The CDR3 protein is CASSEWGTNEKLFF. CDR3 DNA sequence: TGCGCCAGCAGTGAATGGGGAACTAATGAAAAACTGTTTTTT.

This rearrangement joins TRBV6-6 to TRBJ2-1; possible D gene TRBD2, 6 bases. The CDR3 is 15 amino acids. Trimming removed 6 bases from V and 5 bases from J, with 17 bases in between. Germline CDR1 is MNHNY and CDR2 is SVGAGI (reference sequence). CDR3 residues: CASSLTSRRNNEQFF. CDR3 DNA sequence: TGTGCCAGCAGCCTCACTAGCAGGAGAAACAATGAGCAGTTCTTC.

The chain carries TRBV30 and TRBJ1-3; D is undetermined. CDR1 is GTSNPN, CDR2 SVGIG, per germline (reference sequence). V was shortened by 3 bases and J by 2 bases, with 14 bases between the two germline ends. The CDR3 has 15 amino acids. The CDR3 region is CAWRSRVMAGNTIYF. CDR3 DNA: TGTGCCTGGAGAAGTAGGGTGATGGCTGGAAACACCATATATTTT.

V usage is TRBV19 and J usage is TRBJ1-4; a weak D match, TRBD1 (5 bases). CDR1 and CDR2 (germline): LNHDA, SQIVND (reference sequence). Trimming shortened V by 6 bases and J by 7 bases, and 21 bases separated the two germline ends. CDR3 length: 16 amino acids. This chain's CDR3 is CASSSLHGGGSEKLFF. The CDR3 DNA sequence: TGTGCCAGTAGCTCCCTACACGGTGGGGGAAGTGAAAAACTGTTTTTT.

The chain couples TRBV4-1 to TRBJ1-2; maybe TRBD1 (5 bases). CDR1 is MGHRA and CDR2 is YSYEKL in the germline V gene. The length of the CDR3 is 18 residues. The V gene lost 0 bases and the J gene lost 6 bases, with 23 bases spanning the gap. The CDR3 nucleotides read TGCGCCAGCAGCCAAGATGGTGGGGGAGTGTTAGGCCGGAATGGCTACACCTTC. Amino acids: CASSQDGGGVLGRNGYTF.

This rearrangement joins TRBV5-1 to TRBJ2-5, with D perhaps being TRBD1 or TRBD2 (5 bases each). CDR3 length: 15 residues. V lost 1 base and J 0 bases, leaving 10 bases between the germline ends. Germline values: CDR1 SGHRS, CDR2 YFSETQ. Here the CDR3 reads CASSLWGSYQETQYF. CDR3 coding DNA: TGCGCCAGCAGCTTGTGGGGGAGCTACCAAGAGACCCAGTACTTC.